These 31 T cell receptor beta chains were sequenced from one sample in a study of CD8+CD57+ T cells in acquired aplastic anemia. Individuals selected for sequencing had exhibited CD8+CD57+ cell expansion on flow cytometry. According to the study, genomic DNA was the template for TCR beta VDJ and CDR3 profiling. MiXCR, applied by TCRdb to the reads, yields one record per CDR3 protein. The table shows around 200,000 distinct CDR3 sequences, with around 48% occurring only once. Material: sorted CD4+, CD8+, or CD8+CD57+ T cells (not recorded which) from PBMCs. Receptors were obtained from a human donor with aplastic anemia.

This chain links TRBV24-1 with TRBJ2-2; D remains ambiguous. CDR3 length: 12 residues. V was clipped by 2 bases and J by 7 bases, with 4 bases between them. Germline lookup yields CDR1 KGHDR and CDR2 SFDVKD. The CDR3 DNA follows: TGTGCCACCAGTGATTATAGCGGGGAGCTGTTTTTT. Its protein product is CATSDYSGELFF.

The chain links TRBV5-1 to TRBJ1-1; D is uncertain. V was trimmed by 4 bases and J by 1 base, leaving 11 bases between them. Germline V lookup: CDR1 SGHRS, CDR2 YFSETQ. This CDR3 has 14 residues. The CDR3: CASSPTLQNTEAFF. The CDR3 DNA follows: TGCGCCAGCAGCCCGACCTTACAGAACACTGAAGCTTTCTTT.

This clonotype showed up many times. CDR3 protein: CASSPGSYEQYF. The CDR3 DNA reads as TGTGCCAGCTCACCGGGTTCCTACGAGCAGTACTTC. The gene calls are TRBV18 and TRBJ2-7, with unresolved D. Deletions cut 3 bases from V and 1 base from J, with 4 bases between. The CDR3 has 12 residues. Germline CDR1 KGHSH, CDR2 LQKENI.

There are many counts of this clonotype. V is TRBV5-1 and J is TRBJ2-1; D gene ambiguous. Trimming removed 0 bases at V and 5 bases at J, with 6 bases between. Germline V gene sequence: CDR1 SGHRS, CDR2 YFSETQ. CDR3 length equals 13 residues. DNA of the CDR3: TGCGCCAGCAGCTTGGAAGGGAACAATGAGCAGTTCTTC. This translates into CASSLEGNNEQFF.

This clonotype was found many times. The rearrangement links TRBV27 to TRBJ2-7; tentative D call: TRBD1 (6 bases). CDR1 and CDR2 (germline): MNHEY, SMNVEV (reference sequence). CDR3 length: 14 residues. Trimming cost V 2 bases and J 3 bases, with 11 bases left between them. CDR3 residues: CASSLGGRGYEQYF. The DNA for the CDR3 is TGTGCCAGCAGTTTAGGAGGCAGGGGCTACGAGCAGTACTTC.

This sequence joins TRBV28 and TRBJ1-3; 7 bases agree with TRBD1. Germline V lookup: CDR1 MDHEN, CDR2 SYDVKM. With V trimmed by 7 bases and J by 5 bases, 8 bases remained unmatched. This CDR3 contains 14 residues. CDR3 sequence reads: CASTRGGRRNTIYF. The CDR3 DNA follows: TGTGCCAGCACCAGGGGGGGACGGAGAAACACCATATATTTT.

This clonotype appeared once. The chain uses TRBV24-1 and TRBJ2-2, with 11 positions matching TRBD2. The germline gives CDR1 KGHDR, CDR2 SFDVKD. J was trimmed by 1 base and V by 10 bases; bases with no gene match: 1. The CDR3 is made up of 14 amino acids. The CDR3, as DNA: TGTGCCACGGGACTAGCGGTGAACACCGGGGAGCTGTTTTTT. Protein: CATGLAVNTGELFF.

On this clonotype: The CDR3 does not close with the conserved phenylalanine or tryptophan, likely indicating a read error. This chain links TRBV5-8 with TRBJ2-2, with 7 bases aligning to TRBD1. Unmatched junction bases numbered 8, after V lost 4 bases and J lost 5 bases. Germline CDR1 reads SGHTS; CDR2 reads YDEGEE. The CDR3 extends over 15 amino acids. The CDR3 sequence is CASSPAGRGTGELFI. Here the CDR3 DNA reads TGTGCCAGCAGCCCGGCTGGCAGGGGGACCGGGGAGCTGTTTATT.

CDR3 nucleotides: TGTGCCACCCGAGGGACCACTGAAGCTTTCTTT. This codes for CATRGTTEAFF. The rearrangement uses TRBV24-1 and TRBJ1-1; a possible D gene is TRBD1 (5 bases). Germline CDR1 and CDR2: KGHDR and SFDVKD. V lost 9 bases and J lost 4, with 8 bases in between. The CDR3 is 11 amino acids.

J is TRBJ1-1 and V is TRBV29-1, with 10 bases identical to TRBD1. Germline values: CDR1 SQVTM, CDR2 ANQGSEA. V shed 6 bases, J shed 6 bases, and the junction held 13 bases outside the gene matches. This CDR3 is built from 15 residues. The CDR3 region is CSVSRTGGTRAEAFF. CDR3 nucleotide sequence: TGCAGCGTCAGCCGGACAGGGGGTACTCGGGCTGAAGCTTTCTTT.

At least ten counts were recorded for this clonotype. The V call is TRBV10-3, the J call TRBJ2-5, with TRBD1 as a possible D gene (6 bases). The CDR3 has 16 amino acids. Between the trimmed V and J ends, which lost 5 bases and 2 bases, there was a span of 18 bases. Per germline, CDR1 ENHRY and CDR2 SYGVKD. The CDR3 reads CAISHQGEGGQETQYF. The CDR3 bases are TGTGCCATCAGTCACCAGGGAGAAGGGGGACAAGAGACCCAGTACTTC.

The rearrangement joins TRBV20-1 to TRBJ2-1, with unresolved D. With 1 base removed from V and 9 bases from J, the gap between germline ends came to 7 bases. Germline CDR1 and CDR2: DFQATT and SNEGSKA (reference sequence). The CDR3 consists of 11 residues. In DNA form, the CDR3 reads TGCAGTGCTAGAGTGGGAACTGAGCAGTTCTTC. Residues: CSARVGTEQFF.

This rearrangement joins TRBV10-3 to TRBJ2-5; 11 bases fit TRBD2. Germline trimming cut 6 bases from V and 4 bases from J; bases unmatched to any gene: 4. Germline V gives CDR1 ENHRY, CDR2 SYGVKD. This CDR3 comprises 14 residues. The CDR3 sequence is CAISVAGGRETQYF. The CDR3 coding sequence is TGTGCCATCAGCGTAGCGGGGGGGCGAGAGACCCAGTACTTC.

This clonotype has a single count. A much larger clone lies a single base off, so this may be a read error. J is TRBJ2-1 and V is TRBV9, with D perhaps TRBD2 (5 bases). The germline V gene has CDR1 SGDLS and CDR2 YYNGEE. The CDR3 runs to 16 residues. The CDR3: CATPRNSGWSYNEQLF. CDR3 nucleotide sequence: TGTGCCACTCCCCGGAATTCGGGGTGGAGCTACAATGAGCAGCTCTTC.

This clonotype was recorded many times. This chain connects TRBV9 to TRBJ2-5; 9 nucleotides align to TRBD2. The V gene's germline CDR1 is SGDLS and CDR2 YYNGEE. The ends lost 4 bases at V and 2 bases at J; junction bases unmatched: 9. This CDR3 is 16 amino acids long. CDR3 nucleotide sequence: TGTGCCAGCAGCTCTGGAGCGGGAGGAGGACAAGAGACCCAGTACTTC. Its protein product is CASSSGAGGGQETQYF.

This clonotype was observed many times. The chain combines TRBV9 with TRBJ2-2, with D maybe TRBD1 (5 bases). Trimming left V 4 bases short and J 7 bases short, with 11 bases between. The germline CDR1 and CDR2 sequences are SGDLS and YYNGEE. The CDR3 is 13 amino acids. Written as DNA, the CDR3 is TGTGCCAGCAGCCCAAGGGGCGTCGGGGAGCTGTTTTTT. Translated: CASSPRGVGELFF.

This clonotype showed up many times. The CDR3 sequence is CASSYPPGDTQYF. CDR3 DNA: TGTGCCAGCAGTTACCCGCCCGGAGATACGCAGTATTTT. The rearrangement links TRBV6-5 to TRBJ2-3, with D hard to call. CDR3 length: 13 amino acids. V shed 2 bases and J shed 5 bases, with 8 bases lying between them. CDR1 and CDR2 (germline): MNHEY, SVGAGI.

V and J are TRBV2 and TRBJ2-3; no firm D call. Trimming cost V 0 bases and J 2 bases, with 12 bases left between them. The CDR3 consists of 16 residues. The germline gives CDR1 SNHLY, CDR2 FYNNEI. CDR3 residues: CASSEAVPFYTDTQYF. CDR3 sequence (DNA): TGTGCCAGCAGTGAAGCAGTCCCATTTTACACAGATACGCAGTATTTT.

This rearrangement joins TRBV12-3 or TRBV12-4 to TRBJ2-1, with TRBD1 matching 9 bases. V lost 3 bases and J lost 12; bases outside the gene matches: 9. The CDR3 extends over 14 amino acids. The CDR3 region has the DNA TGTGCCAGCAGTTTGATAGGGACAGGGTCTGTGCAGTTCTTC. This codes for CASSLIGTGSVQFF.

This clonotype was seen repeatedly, ten times or more. V gene TRBV5-4 combines with J gene TRBJ1-1, with 7 bases matching TRBD1. This CDR3 is 14 amino acids long. V trimming: 6 bases; J trimming: 0 bases; junction bases outside the gene matches: 5. Germline V gives CDR1 SGHNT, CDR2 YYREEE (reference sequence). The CDR3 loop is CASTPGQLNTEAFF. For the CDR3, the DNA is TGTGCCAGCACCCCGGGACAGTTGAACACTGAAGCTTTCTTT. Full variable domain (outside the CDR3, taken from reference TRBV5-4 and TRBJ1-1): ETGVTQSPTHLIKTRGQQVTLRCSSQSGHNTVSWYQQALGQGPQFIFQYYREEENGRGNFPPRFSGLQFPNYSSELNVNALELDDSALYLCASTPGQLNTEAFFGQGTRLTVV.

This clonotype was seen many times. The V gene is TRBV9, the J gene TRBJ2-7; 9 positions match TRBD2. V shed 4 bases, J shed 6 bases, and the junction held 8 bases outside the gene matches. Germline loops: CDR1 SGDLS, CDR2 YYNGEE. The CDR3 extends over 14 amino acids. CDR3 in DNA: TGTGCCAGCAGCCCACCTAGCGGGGCGGGCGAGCAGTACTTC. Amino acids: CASSPPSGAGEQYF.

The rearrangement joins TRBV13 to TRBJ1-1; 10 nucleotides align to TRBD1. Germline V gene lookup returns CDR1 PRHDT and CDR2 FYEKMQ (reference sequence). This CDR3 comprises 14 residues. After removal of 8 bases from V and 0 bases from J, the junction contained 3 bases not matched to a gene. Here the CDR3 DNA reads TGTGCCAGCTCGGGACAGGGGCTGAACACTGAAGCTTTCTTT. It specifies CASSGQGLNTEAFF. Looking up the rest from reference TRBV13 and TRBJ1-1 gives the full variable domain: AAGVIQSPRHLIKEKRETATLKCYPIPRHDTVYWYQQGPGQDPQFLISFYEKMQSDKGSIPDRFSAQQFSDYHSELNMSSLELGDSALYFCASSGQGLNTEAFFGQGTRLTVV.

This clonotype was seen repeatedly, ten times or more. V and J are TRBV15 and TRBJ2-1; D may match TRBD1 or TRBD2 (6 bases each). Looked up from germline, CDR1 is LNHNV and CDR2 is YYDKDF (reference sequence). V was trimmed by 5 bases and J by 7 bases, leaving 15 bases between them. The CDR3 loop spans 14 amino acids. CDR3 residues: CATSSSGAWNEQFF. The CDR3 DNA sequence: TGTGCCACCAGCTCCTCGGGGGCCTGGAATGAGCAGTTCTTC.

At least ten counts were recorded for this clonotype. This chain links TRBV11-2 with TRBJ2-4; TRBD2 matches 7 bases. The V segment lost 3 bases and the J segment 6 bases; nucleotides outside the gene matches: 5. From germline, CDR1 is SGHAT and CDR2 FQNNGV. CDR3 length: 14 residues. CDR3 amino acids: CASSFGGLTNIQYF. CDR3 in DNA: TGTGCCAGCAGCTTCGGGGGACTAACAAACATTCAGTACTTC.

The V gene is TRBV9, the J gene TRBJ1-1; D is unclear. This CDR3 is 15 amino acids long. V was trimmed by 0 bases and J by 0 bases, leaving 9 bases between them. Germline CDR1 is SGDLS and CDR2 is YYNGEE. In DNA, the CDR3 is TGTGCCAGCAGCGTAGCAGGAGGCATGAACACTGAAGCTTTCTTT. This gives the protein CASSVAGGMNTEAFF. Full variable domain (rest looked up from reference TRBV9 and TRBJ1-1): DSGVTQTPKHLITATGQRVTLRCSPRSGDLSVYWYQQSLDQGLQFLIQYYNGEERAKGNILERFSAQQFPDLHSELNLSSLELGDSALYFCASSVAGGMNTEAFFGQGTRLTVV.

The chain employs TRBV20-1 and TRBJ2-1; a weak D match, TRBD2 (6 bases). The CDR3 totals 15 residues. V was cut by 5 bases and J by 5 bases, with 19 bases left in between. Germline lookup yields CDR1 DFQATT and CDR2 SNEGSKA (reference sequence). The CDR3 loop is CSAPATGTGNNEQFF. In nucleotides, the CDR3 is TGCAGTGCTCCAGCCACCGGGACTGGGAACAATGAGCAGTTCTTC.

The V gene is TRBV2, the J gene TRBJ2-7; 7 bases are a match to TRBD1. The V gene's germline CDR1 is SNHLY and CDR2 FYNNEI. The CDR3 length is 14 residues. The trim removed 8 bases at V and 2 bases at J, leaving 9 bases unmatched. The CDR3 region is CASRGGRVAYEQYF. CDR3 nucleotide sequence: TGTGCCAGCCGAGGGGGCAGAGTCGCCTACGAGCAGTACTTC. Based on the CDR3 plus reference TRBV2 and TRBJ2-7, the full variable domain is EPEVTQTPSHQVTQMGQEVILRCVPISNHLYFYWYRQILGQKVEFLVSFYNNEISEKSEIFDDQFSVERPDGSNFTLKIRSTKLEDSAMYFCASRGGRVAYEQYFGPGTRLTVT.

Only a few counts were recorded for this clonotype. The chain links TRBV18 to TRBJ2-2; D assignment may be TRBD1 or TRBD2 (5 bases each). Deletions cut 1 base from V and 15 bases from J, with 21 bases between. CDR3 length: 15 amino acids. From germline, CDR1 is KGHSH and CDR2 LQKENI. The CDR3 region is CASSPLEGLNFKVFF. CDR3 bases: TGTGCCAGCTCACCACTCGAGGGGCTAAATTTCAAGGTGTTTTTT.

This clonotype was observed many times. V gene TRBV3-1 combines with J gene TRBJ1-1; 8 nucleotides match TRBD1. The J segment lost 4 bases and the V segment lost 1 base, leaving 2 bases of the junction unmatched. The CDR3 has 14 residues. Germline loops: CDR1 LGHDT, CDR2 YNNKEL (reference sequence). CDR3 in amino acids: CASSQAGGGTEAFF. In DNA, the CDR3 is TGTGCCAGCAGCCAAGCAGGGGGCGGCACTGAAGCTTTCTTT.

The CDR3 DNA is TGTGCCAGCAGCATCGGGACTAGCGGGAGATCCTCCTACGAGCAGTACTTC. Its translation: CASSIGTSGRSSYEQYF. This sequence joins TRBV11-1 and TRBJ2-7, with 14 positions matching TRBD2. The germline V gene has CDR1 SGHAT and CDR2 FQDESV (reference sequence). V was pared by 5 bases and J by 0 bases, with 6 bases of the junction left unmatched. The CDR3 contains 17 residues. Filled out from reference TRBV11-1 and TRBJ2-7, the complete variable domain reads EAEVAQSPRYKITEKSQAVAFWCDPISGHATLYWYRQILGQGPELLVQFQDESVVDDSQLPKDRFSAERLKGVDSTLKIQPAELGDSAMYLCASSIGTSGRSSYEQYFGPGTRLTVT.

This clonotype was detected only a few times. This rearrangement joins TRBV5-6 to TRBJ2-4; no clear D. Germline loops: CDR1 SGHDT, CDR2 YYEEEE. This CDR3 is 14 amino acids long. Trimming removed 2 bases at V and 6 bases at J, with 12 bases between. DNA of the CDR3: TGTGCCAGCAGCTTACCCGGCGCCCGAAACATTCAGTACTTC. Protein: CASSLPGARNIQYF. The complete variable domain, with remaining parts taken from reference TRBV5-6 and TRBJ2-4, reads DAGVTQSPTHLIKTRGQQVTLRCSPKSGHDTVSWYQQALGQGPQFIFQYYEEEERQRGNFPDRFSGHQFPNYSSELNVNALLLGDSALYLCASSLPGARNIQYFGAGTRLSVL.